These T cell receptor beta chains were read from a single sample in a study of blood T cell repertoires in COVID-19. Produced via immunoSEQ multiplex PCR; TCRdb's table is partial and in-frame only. The table has hundreds of thousands of clones, 85% to 90% seen once; the top ten hold roughly 1.6%. The sequenced material came from PBMCs or T cells enriched from blood (not recorded which). The receptor set was obtained from a woman in her fifties or sixties who had recovered from COVID-19. The CDR3 runs from the conserved cysteine through the conserved F or W. A D gene is named only where the DNA matches it firmly. The size entry is marked missing in some rows and otherwise reads once, few, many or a size class.

TRBJ1-2	-	TRBV28	14	-	CASSFGGAGESYTF	TGTGCCAGCAGTTTCGGCGGGGCCGGGGAGAGCTACACCTTC
TRBJ2-3	-	TRBV6-2/TRBV6-3	13	-	CASSSSGTDTQYF	TGTGCCAGCAGTTCCAGCGGCACAGATACGCAGTATTTT
TRBJ2-5	TRBD2	TRBV5-1	16	-	CASSPGTSGMGETQYF	TGCGCCAGCAGCCCCGGGACTAGCGGGATGGGGGAGACCCAGTACTTC
TRBJ1-5	-	TRBV6-1	16	-	CASSVILTGSNQPQHF	TGTGCCAGCAGTGTCATTTTAACGGGAAGCAATCAGCCCCAGCATTTT
TRBJ2-3	TRBD2	TRBV6-2/TRBV6-3	16	-	CASSYGSSGRGDTQYF	TGTGCCAGCAGTTATGGGTCTAGCGGGAGGGGAGATACGCAGTATTTT
TRBJ2-7	TRBD2	TRBV14	16	-	CASSQVFREGPYEQYF	TGTGCCAGCAGCCAAGTCTTCCGGGAGGGCCCCTACGAGCAGTACTTC
TRBJ1-2	-	TRBV20-1	12	-	CSASFGDSGYTF	TGCAGTGCTAGTTTCGGGGACTCTGGCTACACCTTC
TRBJ2-5	TRBD2	TRBV2	18	-	CASSLGLAGGWGQETQYF	TGTGCCAGCAGCTTAGGACTAGCGGGAGGGTGGGGCCAAGAGACCCAGTACTTC
TRBJ2-7	-	TRBV27	13	-	CASRPYRSGEQYF	TGTGCCAGCAGACCGTACCGCTCGGGGGAGCAGTACTTC
TRBJ2-3	TRBD2	TRBV2	18	-	CASSEGAGAGGVRDTQYF	TGTGCCAGCAGTGAAGGGGCCGGAGCGGGGGGGGTTCGAGATACGCAGTATTTT
TRBJ1-5	-	TRBV7-6	15	-	CASSSAPGPNQPQHF	TGTGCCAGCAGCTCTGCCCCAGGGCCCAATCAGCCCCAGCATTTT
TRBJ1-5	-	TRBV27	14	-	CASSLSTGEQPQHF	TGTGCCAGCAGTTTATCGACGGGGGAGCAGCCCCAGCATTTT
TRBJ2-5	TRBD2	TRBV10-3	14	-	CAISEREGQETQYF	TGTGCCATCAGTGAGCGGGAGGGCCAAGAGACCCAGTACTTC
TRBJ1-1	TRBD1	TRBV5-1	15	-	CASSSWTGNRAEAFF	TGCGCCAGCAGCTCCTGGACAGGGAATCGTGCTGAAGCTTTCTTT
TRBJ2-3	TRBD2	TRBV9	16	-	CASSVGGGRSTDTQYF	TGTGCCAGCAGCGTCGGAGGCGGGAGAAGCACAGATACGCAGTATTTT
TRBJ2-2	TRBD2	TRBV4-2	15	-	CASSQGAGATGELFF	TGTGCCAGCAGCCAAGGAGCGGGAGCCACCGGGGAGCTGTTTTTT
TRBJ1-2	-	TRBV12-3/TRBV12-4	13	-	CATQGGVRYGYTF	TGTGCCACCCAAGGGGGGGTTAGGTACGGCTACACCTTC
TRBJ1-1	TRBD1	TRBV10-3	16	-	CAISEGQGAGNTEAFF	TGTGCCATCAGTGAGGGACAGGGGGCGGGTAACACTGAAGCTTTCTTT
TRBJ2-3	TRBD2	TRBV7-3	16	-	CASSLLAGGSTDTQYF	TGTGCCAGCAGCCTACTAGCGGGAGGGAGCACAGATACGCAGTATTTT
TRBJ1-2	TRBD1	TRBV28	16	-	CASSDTPGQGAYGYTF	TGTGCCAGCAGTGACACCCCGGGACAGGGTGCCTATGGCTACACCTTC
TRBJ2-3	TRBD1	TRBV2	14	-	CASRAGTGSDTQYF	TGTGCCAGCAGGGCCGGGACAGGGTCCGATACGCAGTATTTT
TRBJ2-6	-	TRBV27	17	once	CASSLGQLSSGANVLTF	TGTGCCAGCAGTTTAGGACAGCTTAGCTCTGGGGCCAACGTCCTGACTTTC
TRBJ1-2	-	TRBV5-4	14	few	CASSLDWGASGYTF	TGTGCCAGCAGCTTGGATTGGGGCGCATCTGGCTACACCTTC
TRBJ2-5	-	TRBV5-4	16	-	CASSLDNQETEETQYF	TGTGCCAGCAGCTTGGACAACCAGGAAACCGAAGAGACCCAGTACTTC
TRBJ2-4	-	TRBV6-5	14	-	CASRRTAAKNIQYF	TGTGCCAGCAGGCGGACAGCCGCCAAAAACATTCAGTACTTC
TRBJ2-3	-	TRBV5-1	13	-	CASSLAGTDTQYF	TGCGCCAGCAGCTTGGCGGGCACAGATACGCAGTATTTT